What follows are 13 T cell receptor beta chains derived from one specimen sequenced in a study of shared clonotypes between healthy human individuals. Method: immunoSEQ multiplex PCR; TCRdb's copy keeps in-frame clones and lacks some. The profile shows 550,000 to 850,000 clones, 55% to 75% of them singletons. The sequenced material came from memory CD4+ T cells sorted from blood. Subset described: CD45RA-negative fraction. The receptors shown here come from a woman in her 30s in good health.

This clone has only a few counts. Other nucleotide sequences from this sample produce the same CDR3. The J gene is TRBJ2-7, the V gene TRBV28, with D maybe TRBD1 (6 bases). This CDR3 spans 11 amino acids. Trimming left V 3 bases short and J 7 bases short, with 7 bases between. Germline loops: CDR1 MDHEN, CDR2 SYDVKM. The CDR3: CASSLRGEQYF. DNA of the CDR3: TGTGCCAGCAGTTTGAGGGGGGAGCAGTACTTC. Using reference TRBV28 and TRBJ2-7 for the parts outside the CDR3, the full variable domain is DVKVTQSSRYLVKRTGEKVFLECVQDMDHENMFWYRQDPGLGLRLIYFSYDVKMKEKGDIPEGYSVSREKKERFSLILESASTNQTSMYLCASSLRGEQYFGPGTRLTVT.

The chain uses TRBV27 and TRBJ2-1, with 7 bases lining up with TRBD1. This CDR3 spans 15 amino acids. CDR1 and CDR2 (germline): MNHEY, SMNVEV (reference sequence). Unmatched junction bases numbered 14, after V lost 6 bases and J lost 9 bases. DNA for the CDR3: TGTGCCAGCAGCCCTCGAGATTACAGGGGACGTGAGCAGTTCTTC. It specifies CASSPRDYRGREQFF.

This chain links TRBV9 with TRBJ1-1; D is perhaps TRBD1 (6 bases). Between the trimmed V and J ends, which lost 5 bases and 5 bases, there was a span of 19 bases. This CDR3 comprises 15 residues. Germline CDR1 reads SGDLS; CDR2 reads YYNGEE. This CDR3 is CASSNSQGPGTEAFF. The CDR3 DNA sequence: TGTGCCAGCAGTAATTCACAGGGCCCGGGGACTGAAGCTTTCTTT.

In DNA form, the CDR3 reads TGTGCCACCAGTCAGCTCGACAGGGGTCTCTCTGGGGCCAACGTCCTGACTTTC. This sequence encodes CATSQLDRGLSGANVLTF. The chain carries TRBV15 and TRBJ2-6; 8 bases match TRBD1. In germline, CDR1 is LNHNV, CDR2 YYDKDF (reference sequence). The junction had 10 bases not matched to a gene; V was cut back by 6 bases and J by 0 bases. The CDR3 extends over 18 amino acids.

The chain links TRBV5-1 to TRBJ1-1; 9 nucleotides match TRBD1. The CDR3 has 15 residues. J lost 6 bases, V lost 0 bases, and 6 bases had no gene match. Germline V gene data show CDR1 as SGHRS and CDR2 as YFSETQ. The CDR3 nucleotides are TGCGCCAGCAGCTTGGTTATCGGGACAGGGTCTGAAGCTTTCTTT. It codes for CASSLVIGTGSEAFF.

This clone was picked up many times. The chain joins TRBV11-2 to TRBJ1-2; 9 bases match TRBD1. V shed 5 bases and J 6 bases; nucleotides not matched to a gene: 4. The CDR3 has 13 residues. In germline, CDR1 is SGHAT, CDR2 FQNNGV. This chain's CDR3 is CASSPQGADGYTF. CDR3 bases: TGTGCCAGCAGCCCACAGGGGGCGGATGGCTACACCTTC.

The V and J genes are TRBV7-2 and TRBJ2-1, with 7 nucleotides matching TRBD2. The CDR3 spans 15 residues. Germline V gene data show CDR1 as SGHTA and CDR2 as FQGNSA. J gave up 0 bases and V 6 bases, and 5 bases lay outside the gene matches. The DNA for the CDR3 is TGTGCCAGCAGTCCTAGCGGAACCTCCTACAATGAGCAGTTCTTC. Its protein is CASSPSGTSYNEQFF.

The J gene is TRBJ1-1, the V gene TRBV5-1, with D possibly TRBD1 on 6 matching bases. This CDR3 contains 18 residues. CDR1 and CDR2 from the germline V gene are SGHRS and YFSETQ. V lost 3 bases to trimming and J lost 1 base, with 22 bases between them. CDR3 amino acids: CASSSHAIQGPRNTEAFF. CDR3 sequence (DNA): TGCGCCAGCAGCTCCCATGCGATACAGGGCCCTCGGAACACTGAAGCTTTCTTT.

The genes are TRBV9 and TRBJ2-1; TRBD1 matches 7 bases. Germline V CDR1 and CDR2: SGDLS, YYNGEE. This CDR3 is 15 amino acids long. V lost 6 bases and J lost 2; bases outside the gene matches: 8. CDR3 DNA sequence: TGTGCCAGCACGTGGCAGGGGGAGACCTACAATGAGCAGTTCTTC. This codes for CASTWQGETYNEQFF.

CDR3 sequence: CASSTRQIYGYTF. The CDR3 region has the DNA TGTGCCAGCAGTACTAGACAGATCTATGGCTACACCTTC. The chain employs TRBV28 and TRBJ1-2; a weak D match, TRBD1 (5 bases). Trimming cost V 5 bases and J 4 bases, with 11 bases left between them. The CDR3 is 13 residues long. Germline V CDR1 and CDR2: MDHEN, SYDVKM.

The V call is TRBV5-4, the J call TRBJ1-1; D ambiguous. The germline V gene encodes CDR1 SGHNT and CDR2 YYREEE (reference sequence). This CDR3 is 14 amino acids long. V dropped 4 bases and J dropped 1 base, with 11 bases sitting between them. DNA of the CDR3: TGTGCCAGCAGCCAAATAGGGCAGAACACTGAAGCTTTCTTT. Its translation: CASSQIGQNTEAFF.

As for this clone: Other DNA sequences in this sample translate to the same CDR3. The CDR3 DNA reads as TGCACCAGCAGCCATCCCGGCCGCCGGGACAGGGCTTTTACTAGCTCCTACGAGCAGTACTTC. Protein: CTSSHPGRRDRAFTSSYEQYF. The J gene is TRBJ2-7, the V gene TRBV1; the table's D call TRBD1 went unverified against the DNA. TRBV1 is labeled a pseudogene. The CDR3 consists of 21 residues.

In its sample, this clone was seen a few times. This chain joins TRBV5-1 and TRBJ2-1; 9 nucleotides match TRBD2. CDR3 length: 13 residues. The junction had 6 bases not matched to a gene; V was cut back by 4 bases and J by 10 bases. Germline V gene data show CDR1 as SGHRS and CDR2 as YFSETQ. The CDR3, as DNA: TGCGCCAGCAGCGTAGCGGGAGAGGGCGAGCAGTTCTTC. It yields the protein CASSVAGEGEQFF.